These 18 T cell receptor beta chains share one sample of origin, sequenced in a study of T cells after yellow fever vaccination. In TCRdb, the 5' RACE reads were re-called with MiXCR into one record per CDR3 protein. The sample includes about 310,000 distinct CDR3 sequences, 3% to 4.5% of them seen just once. Sequencing was performed on PBMCs, taken on the day of the yellow fever booster vaccination. These receptors were collected from a man younger than 35 who received the YFV17D yellow fever vaccine.

V gene TRBV5-4 combines with J gene TRBJ2-2, with TRBD1 identical over 8 bases. Germline CDR1 and CDR2: SGHNT and YYREEE (reference sequence). The CDR3 runs to 15 residues. V trimming: 4 bases; J trimming: 6 bases; junction bases outside the gene matches: 8. Here the CDR3 DNA reads TGTGCCAGCAGCCAACGACAGGGGCTTGCCGGGGAGCTGTTTTTT. This sequence encodes CASSQRQGLAGELFF.

In its sample, this clonotype was seen many times. The chain joins TRBV12-3 or TRBV12-4 to TRBJ2-1; 8 nucleotides line up with TRBD1. The CDR3 spans 15 residues. V was pared by 6 bases and J by 7 bases, with 11 bases of the junction left unmatched. CDR3: CASSYAGQGQNEQFF. CDR3 nucleotides: TGTGCCAGCAGCTATGCCGGACAGGGCCAGAATGAGCAGTTCTTC.

This clonotype was seen many times. The chain has TRBV27 and TRBJ2-3; 12 nucleotides line up with TRBD2. J was trimmed by 8 bases and V by 7 bases; bases with no gene match: 13. Germline V gene data show CDR1 as MNHEY and CDR2 as SMNVEV (reference sequence). This CDR3 region has 16 residues. The chain's CDR3 is CASKLLAGGPSGTQYF. CDR3 in DNA: TGTGCCAGCAAGCTTCTAGCGGGGGGGCCCTCGGGTACGCAGTATTTT.

This clonotype was seen many times. This chain uses TRBV11-2 with TRBJ2-7, with 8 positions matching TRBD1. The CDR3 is 15 amino acids. Germline V gene data show CDR1 as SGHAT and CDR2 as FQNNGV. V shed 6 bases, J shed 4 bases, and the junction held 11 bases outside the gene matches. The CDR3 protein is CASRDARTGNYEQYF. CDR3 in DNA: TGTGCCAGCAGGGACGCGAGGACAGGGAATTACGAGCAGTACTTC.

In this sample, this clonotype turned up a few times. This chain joins TRBV7-2 and TRBJ2-3; 10 bases are shared with TRBD2. The CDR3 spans 18 residues. CDR1 and CDR2 (germline): SGHTA, FQGNSA. With V trimmed by 1 base and J by 0 bases, 7 bases remained unmatched. CDR3 sequence: CASSLVPLAGESTDTQYF. CDR3 DNA sequence: TGTGCCAGCAGCTTAGTACCGCTAGCGGGGGAGAGCACAGATACGCAGTATTTT.

This clonotype appeared a few times. The rearrangement uses TRBV20-1 and TRBJ2-5, with TRBD2 matching over 7 bases. The CDR3 extends over 15 amino acids. The V segment lost 1 base and the J segment 4 bases; nucleotides outside the gene matches: 9. Germline CDR1 reads DFQATT; CDR2 reads SNEGSKA (reference sequence). CDR3 sequence reads: CSARAQTSRVETQYF. Here the CDR3 DNA reads TGCAGTGCTAGAGCCCAGACTAGCCGGGTAGAGACCCAGTACTTC.

Many counts were recorded for this clonotype. This sequence joins TRBV6-5 and TRBJ2-2; possible D gene TRBD2, 6 bases. The CDR3 is 15 amino acids. V was cut by 6 bases and J by 0 bases, with 11 bases left in between. From germline, CDR1 is MNHEY and CDR2 SVGAGI. The CDR3 DNA sequence: TGTGCCAGCAGGGGGACTGACGCGAACACCGGGGAGCTGTTTTTT. It is translated as CASRGTDANTGELFF.

This clonotype was seen a few times. CDR3 amino acids: CASSQEPGRLSTGELFF. The CDR3 DNA follows: TGCGCCAGCAGCCAAGAGCCCGGCAGATTGTCCACCGGGGAGCTGTTTTTT. The chain combines TRBV4-3 with TRBJ2-2, with unresolved D. Trimming took off 0 bases at V and 4 bases at J, with 15 bases between the two ends. This CDR3 has 17 amino acids. From germline, CDR1 is LGHNA and CDR2 YSLEER.

This clonotype turned up a few times. The chain carries TRBV29-1 and TRBJ2-1; no firm D call. Germline lookup yields CDR1 SQVTM and CDR2 ANQGSEA. V lost 1 base and J lost 16, with 5 bases in between. The CDR3 is made up of 8 amino acids. The DNA for the CDR3 is TGCAGCGTTGAAGCAAATTTCTTC. Translated, it gives CSVEANFF.

This clonotype was detected ten times or more. The chain uses TRBV5-1 and TRBJ2-1; D remains ambiguous. Looked up from germline, CDR1 is SGHRS and CDR2 is YFSETQ. This CDR3 region has 14 residues. Trimming stripped 0 bases from V and 2 bases from J, with 6 bases between. Here the CDR3 DNA reads TGCGCCAGCAGCTTGGGTAGCCCCTACAATGAGCAGTTCTTC. Amino acid sequence: CASSLGSPYNEQFF. The full variable domain, its missing parts supplied by reference TRBV5-1 and TRBJ2-1, is KAGVTQTPRYLIKTRGQQVTLSCSPISGHRSVSWYQQTPGQGLQFLFEYFSETQRNKGNFPGRFSGRQFSNSRSEMNVSTLELGDSALYLCASSLGSPYNEQFFGPGTRLTVL.

This clonotype showed up many times. The chain joins TRBV7-9 to TRBJ1-2; 10 nucleotides line up with TRBD1. With 5 bases clipped from V and 1 base from J, the junction kept 13 bases outside the gene matches. The CDR3 loop spans 18 amino acids. Germline V gene sequence: CDR1 SEHNR, CDR2 FQNEAQ (reference sequence). This CDR3 is CASSLRGQGDRNNYGYTF. In DNA, the CDR3 is TGTGCCAGCAGCCTCCGAGGACAGGGGGATCGCAATAACTATGGCTACACCTTC.

This clonotype was observed a handful of times. This chain connects TRBV24-1 to TRBJ2-2, with 8 bases that match TRBD1. V was clipped by 3 bases and J by 5 bases; unmatched bases: 10. CDR1 is KGHDR, CDR2 SFDVKD, per germline. The CDR3 covers 17 residues. The CDR3 DNA reads as TGTGCCACCAGTGATCCCTCAGACAGGGGAAGGACCGGGGAGCTGTTTTTT. Protein sequence: CATSDPSDRGRTGELFF.

The table lists this clonotype with many counts. The chain employs TRBV5-5 and TRBJ1-6; 8 bases line up with TRBD1. From germline, CDR1 is SGHKS and CDR2 YYEKEE (reference sequence). CDR3 length: 17 amino acids. Losses at the gene ends were 3 bases for V and 7 bases for J; bases not matched to a gene: 12. DNA of the CDR3: TGTGCCAGCAGCTGGGGAGATTTTCGGACAGGGAATTCACCCCTCCACTTT. It yields the protein CASSWGDFRTGNSPLHF. Full variable domain (outside the CDR3, taken from reference TRBV5-5 and TRBJ1-6): DAGVTQSPTHLIKTRGQQVTLRCSPISGHKSVSWYQQVLGQGPQFIFQYYEKEERGRGNFPDRFSARQFPNYSSELNVNALLLGDSALYLCASSWGDFRTGNSPLHFGNGTRLTVT.

This clonotype was recorded many times. The chain links TRBV20-1 to TRBJ2-1; D uncertain. The CDR3 extends over 15 amino acids. From germline, CDR1 is DFQATT and CDR2 SNEGSKA (reference sequence). The ends were cut back, 0 bases at V and 8 bases at J, with 17 bases in the middle. CDR3 protein: CSARDLGGSLYEQFF. DNA for the CDR3: TGCAGTGCTAGAGATCTCGGCGGTAGCCTCTATGAGCAGTTCTTC.

This clonotype occurred many times. The V and J genes are TRBV7-9 and TRBJ1-2; D is possibly TRBD1 (6 bases). V lost 5 bases and J 6 bases, leaving 13 bases between the germline ends. The CDR3 has 13 residues. Germline-derived CDR1 and CDR2 are SEHNR and FQNEAQ (reference sequence). In DNA form, the CDR3 reads TGTGCCAGCAGCCGGACAGACGACCATGGCTACACCTTC. It specifies CASSRTDDHGYTF.

This rearrangement joins TRBV4-1 to TRBJ2-3; 9 bases line up with TRBD2. CDR3 length equals 17 residues. Germline V gene data show CDR1 as MGHRA and CDR2 as YSYEKL. Trimming removed 0 bases from V and 0 bases from J; junction bases left unmatched: 4. The CDR3 reads CASSQDGSGGSTDTQYF. CDR3 sequence (DNA): TGCGCCAGCAGCCAAGACGGAAGCGGGGGGAGCACAGATACGCAGTATTTT.

This clonotype was counted ten times or more. The chain joins TRBV6-2 or TRBV6-3 to TRBJ2-1; TRBD1 or TRBD2 may be the D gene (7 bases each). V lost 6 bases, J lost 8 bases, and 17 bases lay in between. The CDR3 is made up of 14 amino acids. Germline loops: CDR1 MNHEY, CDR2 SVGEGT. The CDR3 sequence: CASSRRQGGDEQFF. The CDR3 DNA reads TGTGCCAGCAGCAGACGACAGGGAGGGGATGAGCAGTTCTTC.

This clonotype was seen repeatedly, ten times or more. The chain employs TRBV20-1 and TRBJ1-4; TRBD1 matches 8 bases. CDR1 DFQATT and CDR2 SNEGSKA come from the germline V gene (reference sequence). The CDR3 consists of 13 residues. V was pared by 5 bases and J by 8 bases, with 7 bases of the junction left unmatched. CDR3 in DNA: TGCAGTGCTCGGACAGGGAGGGGAGAAAAACTGTTTTTT. Translated, it gives CSARTGRGEKLFF.